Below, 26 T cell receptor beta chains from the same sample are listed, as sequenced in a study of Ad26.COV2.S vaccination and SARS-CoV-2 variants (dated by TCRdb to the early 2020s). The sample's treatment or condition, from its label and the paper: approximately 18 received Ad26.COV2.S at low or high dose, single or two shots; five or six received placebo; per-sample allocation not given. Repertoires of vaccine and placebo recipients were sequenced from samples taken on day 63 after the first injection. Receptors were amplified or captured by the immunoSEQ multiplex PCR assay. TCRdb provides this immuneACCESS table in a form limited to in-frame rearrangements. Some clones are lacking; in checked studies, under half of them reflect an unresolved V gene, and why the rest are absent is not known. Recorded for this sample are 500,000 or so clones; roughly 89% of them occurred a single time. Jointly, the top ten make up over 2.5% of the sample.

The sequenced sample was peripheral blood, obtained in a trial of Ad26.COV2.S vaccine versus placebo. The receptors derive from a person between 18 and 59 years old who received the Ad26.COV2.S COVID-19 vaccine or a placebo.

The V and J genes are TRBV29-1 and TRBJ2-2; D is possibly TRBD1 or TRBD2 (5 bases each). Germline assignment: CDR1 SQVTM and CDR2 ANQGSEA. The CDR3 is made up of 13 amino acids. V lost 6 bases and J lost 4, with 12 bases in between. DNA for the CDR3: TGCAGCGTAGGGACCAAGCTCACCGGGGAGCTGTTTTTT. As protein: CSVGTKLTGELFF.

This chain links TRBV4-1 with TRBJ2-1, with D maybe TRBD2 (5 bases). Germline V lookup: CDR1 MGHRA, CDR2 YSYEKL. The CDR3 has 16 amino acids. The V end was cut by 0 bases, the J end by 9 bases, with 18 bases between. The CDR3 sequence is CASSQDPTGSPSEQFF. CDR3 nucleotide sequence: TGCGCCAGCAGCCAAGATCCGACGGGGAGCCCCAGTGAGCAGTTCTTC.

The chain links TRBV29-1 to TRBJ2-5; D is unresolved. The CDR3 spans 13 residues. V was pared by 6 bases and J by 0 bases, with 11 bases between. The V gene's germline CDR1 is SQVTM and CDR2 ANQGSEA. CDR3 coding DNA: TGCAGCGTAGGTATCCCTCACCAAGAGACCCAGTACTTC. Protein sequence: CSVGIPHQETQYF.

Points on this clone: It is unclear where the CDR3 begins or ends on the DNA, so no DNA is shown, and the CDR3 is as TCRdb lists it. The CDR3 loop is CAIKGGSGQGRGRTEAFF. This rearrangement joins TRBV10-3 to TRBJ1-1; the table names TRBD1, a call not compared with the DNA. Including both end residues, the CDR3 is 18 amino acids long. Germline CDR1 is ENHRY and CDR2 is SYGVKD.

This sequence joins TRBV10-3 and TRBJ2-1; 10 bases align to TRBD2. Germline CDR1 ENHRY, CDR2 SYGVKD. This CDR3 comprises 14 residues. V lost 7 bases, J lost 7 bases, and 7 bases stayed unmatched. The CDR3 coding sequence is TGTGCCATCAACGGAATAGCGGGAGGAAATGAGCAGTTCTTC. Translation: CAINGIAGGNEQFF.

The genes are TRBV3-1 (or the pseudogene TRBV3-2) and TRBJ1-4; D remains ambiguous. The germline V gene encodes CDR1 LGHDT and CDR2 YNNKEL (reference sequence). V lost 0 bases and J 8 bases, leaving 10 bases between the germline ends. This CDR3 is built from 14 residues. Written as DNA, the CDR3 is TGTGCCAGCAGCCAAGATCTGACGGGAGAAAAACTGTTTTTT. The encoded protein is CASSQDLTGEKLFF.

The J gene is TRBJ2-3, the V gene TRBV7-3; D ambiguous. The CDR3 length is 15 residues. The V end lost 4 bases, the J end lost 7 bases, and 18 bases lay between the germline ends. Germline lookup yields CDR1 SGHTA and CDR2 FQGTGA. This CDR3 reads CASSSRPGVENTQYF. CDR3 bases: TGTGCCAGCAGCTCTCGCCCTGGGGTAGAAAATACGCAGTATTTT.

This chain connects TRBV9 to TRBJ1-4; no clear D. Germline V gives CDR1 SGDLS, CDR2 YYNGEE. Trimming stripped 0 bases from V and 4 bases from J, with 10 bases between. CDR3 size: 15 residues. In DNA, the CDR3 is TGTGCCAGCAGCGTAGGACTCGAGAGTAATGAAAAACTGTTTTTT. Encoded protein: CASSVGLESNEKLFF.

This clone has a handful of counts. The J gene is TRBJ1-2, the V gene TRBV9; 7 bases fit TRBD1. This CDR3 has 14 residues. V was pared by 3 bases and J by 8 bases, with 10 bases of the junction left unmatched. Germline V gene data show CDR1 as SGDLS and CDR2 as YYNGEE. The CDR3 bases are TGTGCCAGCAGCGCGGACACAGGGGTGGGCGGCTACACCTTC. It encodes CASSADTGVGGYTF.

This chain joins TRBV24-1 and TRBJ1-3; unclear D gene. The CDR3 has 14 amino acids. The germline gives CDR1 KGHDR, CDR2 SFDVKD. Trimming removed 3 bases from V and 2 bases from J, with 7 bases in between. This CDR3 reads CATSDTRTGNTIYF. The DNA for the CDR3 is TGTGCCACCAGTGATACCAGGACTGGAAACACCATATATTTT.

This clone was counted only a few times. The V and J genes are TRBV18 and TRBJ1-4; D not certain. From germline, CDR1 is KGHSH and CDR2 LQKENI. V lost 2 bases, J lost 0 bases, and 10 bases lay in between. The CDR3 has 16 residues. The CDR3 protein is CASSPLAVATNEKLFF. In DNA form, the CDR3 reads TGTGCCAGCTCACCATTAGCGGTTGCAACTAATGAAAAACTGTTTTTT.

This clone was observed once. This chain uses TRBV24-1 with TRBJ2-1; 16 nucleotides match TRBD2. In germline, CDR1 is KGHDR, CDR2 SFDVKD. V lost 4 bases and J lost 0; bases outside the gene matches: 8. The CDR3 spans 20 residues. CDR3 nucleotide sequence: TGTGCCACCAGTGACGTCCCGGGACTAGCGGGAGGGCCCTCCTACAATGAGCAGTTCTTC. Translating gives CATSDVPGLAGGPSYNEQFF.

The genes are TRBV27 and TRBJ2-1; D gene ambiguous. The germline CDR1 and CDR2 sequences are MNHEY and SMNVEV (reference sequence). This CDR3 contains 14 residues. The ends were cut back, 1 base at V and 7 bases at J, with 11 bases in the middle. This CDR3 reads CASSLYPPGNEQFF. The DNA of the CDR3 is TGTGCCAGCAGTTTATATCCACCCGGGAATGAGCAGTTCTTC.

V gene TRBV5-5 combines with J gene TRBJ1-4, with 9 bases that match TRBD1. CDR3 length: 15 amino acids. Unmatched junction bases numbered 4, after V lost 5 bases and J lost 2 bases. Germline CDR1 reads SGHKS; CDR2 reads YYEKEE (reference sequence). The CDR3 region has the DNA TGTGCCAGCAGTTGGACAGGGGTGACTAATGAAAAACTGTTTTTT. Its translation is CASSWTGVTNEKLFF.

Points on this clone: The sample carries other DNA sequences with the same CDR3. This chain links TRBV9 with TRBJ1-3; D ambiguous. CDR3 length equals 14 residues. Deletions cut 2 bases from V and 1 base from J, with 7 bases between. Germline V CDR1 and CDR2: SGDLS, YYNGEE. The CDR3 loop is CASSVVSSGNTIYF. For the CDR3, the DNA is TGTGCCAGCAGCGTTGTGAGTTCTGGAAACACCATATATTTT.

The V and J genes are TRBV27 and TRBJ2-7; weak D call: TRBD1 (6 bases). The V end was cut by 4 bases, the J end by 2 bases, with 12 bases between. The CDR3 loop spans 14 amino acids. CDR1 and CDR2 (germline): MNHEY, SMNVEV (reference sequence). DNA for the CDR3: TGTGCCAGCAGTTCGAGACGGACAGCCTACGAGCAGTACGTC. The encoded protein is CASSSRRTAYEQYV.

The CDR3 DNA follows: TGCGCCAGCAGCTTGGTGGGCCTACGGGAGACCCAGTACTTC. As protein: CASSLVGLRETQYF. The chain joins TRBV5-1 to TRBJ2-5; no clear D. Trimming took 0 bases from V and 5 from J, leaving 11 bases between them. Germline CDR1 and CDR2: SGHRS and YFSETQ. CDR3 length: 14 amino acids.

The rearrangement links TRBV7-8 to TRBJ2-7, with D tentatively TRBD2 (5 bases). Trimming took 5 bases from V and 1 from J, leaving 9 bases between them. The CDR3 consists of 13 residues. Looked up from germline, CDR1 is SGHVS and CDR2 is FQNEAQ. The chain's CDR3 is CASSSRGSYEQYV. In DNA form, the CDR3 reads TGTGCCAGCAGCAGCCGGGGTTCCTACGAGCAGTACGTC.

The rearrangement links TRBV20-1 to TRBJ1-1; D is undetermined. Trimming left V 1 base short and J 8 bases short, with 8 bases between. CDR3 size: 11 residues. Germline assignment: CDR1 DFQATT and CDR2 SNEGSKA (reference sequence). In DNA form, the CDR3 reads TGCAGTGCTAGAGGAATCAGGGAAGCTTTCTTT. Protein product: CSARGIREAFF.

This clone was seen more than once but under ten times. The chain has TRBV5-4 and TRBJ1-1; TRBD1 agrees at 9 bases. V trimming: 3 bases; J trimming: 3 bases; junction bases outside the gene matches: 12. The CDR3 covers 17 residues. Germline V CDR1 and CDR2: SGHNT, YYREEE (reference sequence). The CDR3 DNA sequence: TGTGCCAGCAGCTCCTCCGGGACAGGGTGGTTCTACACTGAAGCTTTCTTT. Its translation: CASSSSGTGWFYTEAFF.

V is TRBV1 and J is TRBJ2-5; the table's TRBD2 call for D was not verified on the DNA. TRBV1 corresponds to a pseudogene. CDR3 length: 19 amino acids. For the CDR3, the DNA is TGCACCAGCAGCCAAGTTATAGTACTAGCGGGAGGGCCGAAAGAGACCCAGTACTTC. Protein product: CTSSQVIVLAGGPKETQYF.

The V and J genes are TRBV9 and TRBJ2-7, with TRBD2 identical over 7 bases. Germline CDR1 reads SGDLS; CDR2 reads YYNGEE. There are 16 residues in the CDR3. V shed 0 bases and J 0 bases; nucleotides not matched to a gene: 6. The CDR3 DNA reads TGTGCCAGCAGCGTAGATCAAGCGGGGACCTCCTACGAGCAGTACTTC. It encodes CASSVDQAGTSYEQYF.

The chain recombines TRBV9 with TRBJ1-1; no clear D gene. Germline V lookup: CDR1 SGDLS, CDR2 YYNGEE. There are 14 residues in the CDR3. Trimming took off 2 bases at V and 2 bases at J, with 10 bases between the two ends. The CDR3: CASSVGSYNTEAFF. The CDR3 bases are TGTGCCAGCAGCGTCGGGAGTTATAACACTGAAGCTTTCTTT.

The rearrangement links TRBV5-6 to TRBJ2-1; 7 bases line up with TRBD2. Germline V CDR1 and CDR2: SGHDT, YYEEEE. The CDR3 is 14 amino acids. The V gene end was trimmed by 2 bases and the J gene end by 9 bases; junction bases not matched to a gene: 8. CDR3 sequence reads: CASSFIRAGFEQFF. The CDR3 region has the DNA TGTGCCAGCAGCTTCATACGAGCGGGATTTGAGCAGTTCTTC.

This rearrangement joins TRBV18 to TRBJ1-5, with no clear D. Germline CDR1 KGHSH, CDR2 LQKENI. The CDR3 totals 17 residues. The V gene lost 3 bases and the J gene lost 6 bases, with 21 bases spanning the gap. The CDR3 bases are TGTGCCAGCTCACCCACCTTAAGTCCCCGGGAGGGTCAGCCCCAGCATTTT. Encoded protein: CASSPTLSPREGQPQHF.

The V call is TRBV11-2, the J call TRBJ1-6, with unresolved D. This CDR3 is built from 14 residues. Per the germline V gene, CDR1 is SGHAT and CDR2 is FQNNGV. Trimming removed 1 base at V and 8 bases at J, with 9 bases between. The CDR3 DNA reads TGTGCCAGCAGCTTAGCCTTTGTGGATTCACCCCTCCACTTT. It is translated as CASSLAFVDSPLHF.